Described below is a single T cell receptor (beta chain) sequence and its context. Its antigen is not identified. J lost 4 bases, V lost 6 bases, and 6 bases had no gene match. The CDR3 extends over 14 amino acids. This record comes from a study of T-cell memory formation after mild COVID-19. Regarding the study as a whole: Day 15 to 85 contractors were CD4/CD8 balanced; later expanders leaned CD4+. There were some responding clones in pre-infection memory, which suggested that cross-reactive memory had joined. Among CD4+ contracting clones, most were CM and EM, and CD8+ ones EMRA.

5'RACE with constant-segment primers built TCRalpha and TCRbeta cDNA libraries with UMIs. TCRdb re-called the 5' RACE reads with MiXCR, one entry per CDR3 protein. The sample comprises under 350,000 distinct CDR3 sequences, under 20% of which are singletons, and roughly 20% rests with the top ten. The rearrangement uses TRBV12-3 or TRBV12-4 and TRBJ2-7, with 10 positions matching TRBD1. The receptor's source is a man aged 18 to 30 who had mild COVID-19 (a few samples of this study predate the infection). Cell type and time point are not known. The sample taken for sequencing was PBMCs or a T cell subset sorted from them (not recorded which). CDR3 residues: CASSQGQGHYEQYF. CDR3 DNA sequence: TGTGCCAGCAGCCAGGGACAGGGGCATTACGAGCAGTACTTC.